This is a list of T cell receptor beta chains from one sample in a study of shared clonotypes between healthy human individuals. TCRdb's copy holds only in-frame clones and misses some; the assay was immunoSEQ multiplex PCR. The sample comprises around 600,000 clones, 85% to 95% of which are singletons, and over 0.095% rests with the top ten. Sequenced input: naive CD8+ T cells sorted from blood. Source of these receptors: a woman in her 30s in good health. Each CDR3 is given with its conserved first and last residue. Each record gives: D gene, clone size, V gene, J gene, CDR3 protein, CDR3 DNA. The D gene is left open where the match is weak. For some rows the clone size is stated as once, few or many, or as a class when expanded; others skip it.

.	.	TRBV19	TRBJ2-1	CASNGGLSEQFF	TGTGCCAGTAACGGGGGACTCTCTGAGCAGTTCTTC
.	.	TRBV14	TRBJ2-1	CASSQEFAGKGEQFF	TGTGCCAGCAGCCAAGAGTTTGCCGGAAAGGGTGAGCAGTTCTTC
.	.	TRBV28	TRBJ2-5	CASSTRTWSVETQYF	TGTGCCAGCAGTACCCGGACTTGGAGTGTGGAGACCCAGTACTTC
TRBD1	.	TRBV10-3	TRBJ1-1	CAIRVTGVDTEAFF	TGTGCCATCAGAGTAACAGGGGTGGACACTGAAGCTTTCTTT
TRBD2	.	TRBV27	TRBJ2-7	CASSPLASGNEQYF	TGTGCCAGCAGTCCCCTGGCTAGCGGTAACGAGCAGTACTTC
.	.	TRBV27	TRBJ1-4	CASARGEKLFF	TGTGCCAGTGCTCGAGGTGAAAAACTGTTTTTT
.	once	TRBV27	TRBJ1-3	CASSLMGFTGNTIYF	TGTGCCAGCAGTTTAATGGGGTTCACGGGAAACACCATATATTTT
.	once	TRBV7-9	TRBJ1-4	CASSFIDGGNEKLFF	TGTGCCAGCAGCTTTATAGACGGCGGCAATGAAAAACTGTTTTTT
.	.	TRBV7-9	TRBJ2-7	CAGSGSYTYEQYF	TGTGCCGGTTCCGGGTCCTACACCTACGAGCAGTACTTC
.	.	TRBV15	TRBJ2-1	CATSRTLGYNEQFF	TGTGCCACCAGCAGAACGCTAGGATACAATGAGCAGTTCTTC
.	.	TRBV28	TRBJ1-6	CASSLYAGSPLHF	TGTGCCAGCAGTTTATATGCTGGATCACCCCTCCACTTT
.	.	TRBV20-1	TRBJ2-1	CSAREGNEQFF	TGCAGTGCTAGAGAAGGAAATGAGCAGTTCTTC
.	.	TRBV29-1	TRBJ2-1	CSVEPHSSYNEQFF	TGCAGCGTGGAACCCCATAGCTCCTACAATGAGCAGTTCTTC
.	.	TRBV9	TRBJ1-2	CASSGTTRVTGYGYTF	TGTGCCAGCAGCGGGACGACACGGGTGACCGGCTATGGCTACACCTTC
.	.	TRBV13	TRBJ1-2	CASSLERTIYGYTF	TGTGCCAGCAGCTTAGAACGGACGATCTATGGCTACACCTTC
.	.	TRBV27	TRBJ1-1	CASSFGGRAFF	TGTGCCAGCAGTTTCGGGGGCCGAGCTTTCTTT
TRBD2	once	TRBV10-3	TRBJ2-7	CAITPSGTLYEQYF	TGTGCCATCACTCCTAGCGGGACCCTCTACGAGCAGTACTTC
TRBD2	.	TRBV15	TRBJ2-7	CATRPSGSYEQYF	TGTGCCACCCGGCCTAGCGGGAGCTACGAGCAGTACTTC
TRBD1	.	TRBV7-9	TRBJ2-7	CASSLAAIGGAGYEQYF	TGTGCCAGCAGCTTAGCGGCGATAGGGGGCGCGGGTTACGAGCAGTACTTC
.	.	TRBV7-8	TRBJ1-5	CASSPRIGGYQPQHF	TGTGCCAGCAGCCCGAGAATCGGGGGGTACCAGCCCCAGCATTTT
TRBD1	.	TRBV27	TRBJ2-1	CATTDRDHNEQFF	TGTGCCACCACGGACAGGGACCACAATGAGCAGTTCTTC
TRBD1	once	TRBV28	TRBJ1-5	CASSLGQGAAPGNQPQHF	TGTGCCAGCAGTCTCGGACAGGGGGCTGCGCCGGGCAATCAGCCCCAGCATTTT